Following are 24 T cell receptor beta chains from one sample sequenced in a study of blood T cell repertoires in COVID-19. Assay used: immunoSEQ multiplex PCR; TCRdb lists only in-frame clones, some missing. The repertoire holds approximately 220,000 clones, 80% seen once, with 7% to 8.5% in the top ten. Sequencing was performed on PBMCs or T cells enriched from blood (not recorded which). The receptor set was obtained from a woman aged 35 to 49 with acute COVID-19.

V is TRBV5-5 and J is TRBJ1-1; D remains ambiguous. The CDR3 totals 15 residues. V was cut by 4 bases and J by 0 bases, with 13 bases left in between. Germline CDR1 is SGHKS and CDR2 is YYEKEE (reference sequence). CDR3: CASSPAPGLNTEAFF. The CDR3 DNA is TGTGCCAGCAGCCCCGCCCCAGGCTTGAACACTGAAGCTTTCTTT.

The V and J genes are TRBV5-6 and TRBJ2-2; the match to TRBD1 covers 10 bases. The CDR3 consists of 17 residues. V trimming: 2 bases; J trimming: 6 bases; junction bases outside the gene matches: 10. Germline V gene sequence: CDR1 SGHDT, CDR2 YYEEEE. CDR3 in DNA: TGTGCCAGCAGCTTCCTGGGACAGGGGTTTCCACCCGGGGAGCTGTTTTTT. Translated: CASSFLGQGFPPGELFF.

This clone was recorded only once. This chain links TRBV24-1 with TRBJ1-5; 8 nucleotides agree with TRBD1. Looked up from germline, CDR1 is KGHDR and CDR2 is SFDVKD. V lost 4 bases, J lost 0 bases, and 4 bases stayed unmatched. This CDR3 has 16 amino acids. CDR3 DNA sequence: TGTGCCACCAGTGACCGACAGGGGACTAGCAATCAGCCCCAGCATTTT. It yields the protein CATSDRQGTSNQPQHF.

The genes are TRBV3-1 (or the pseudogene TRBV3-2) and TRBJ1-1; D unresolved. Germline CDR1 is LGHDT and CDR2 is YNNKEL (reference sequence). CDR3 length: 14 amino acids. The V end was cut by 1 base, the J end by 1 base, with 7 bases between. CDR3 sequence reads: CASSQAGENTEAFF. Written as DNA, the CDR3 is TGTGCCAGCAGCCAAGCGGGAGAGAACACTGAAGCTTTCTTT.

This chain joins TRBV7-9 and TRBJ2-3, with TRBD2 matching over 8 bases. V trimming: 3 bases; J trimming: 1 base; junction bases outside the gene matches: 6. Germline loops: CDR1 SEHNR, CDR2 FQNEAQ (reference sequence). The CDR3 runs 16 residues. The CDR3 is CASSFRTSQGTDTQYF. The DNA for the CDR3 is TGTGCCAGCAGCTTCAGGACTAGCCAAGGCACAGATACGCAGTATTTT.

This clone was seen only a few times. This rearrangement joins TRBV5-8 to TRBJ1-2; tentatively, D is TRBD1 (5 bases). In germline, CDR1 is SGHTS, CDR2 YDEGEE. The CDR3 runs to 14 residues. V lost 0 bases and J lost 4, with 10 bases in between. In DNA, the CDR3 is TGTGCCAGCAGCTTGGCAGGGAACTCCTATGGCTACACCTTC. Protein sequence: CASSLAGNSYGYTF.

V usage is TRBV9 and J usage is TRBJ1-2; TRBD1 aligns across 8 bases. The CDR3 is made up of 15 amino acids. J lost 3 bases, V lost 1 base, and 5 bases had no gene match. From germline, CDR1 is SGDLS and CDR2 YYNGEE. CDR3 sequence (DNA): TGTGCCAGCAGCGTATCGGACAGGGTCGACTATGGCTACACCTTC. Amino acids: CASSVSDRVDYGYTF.

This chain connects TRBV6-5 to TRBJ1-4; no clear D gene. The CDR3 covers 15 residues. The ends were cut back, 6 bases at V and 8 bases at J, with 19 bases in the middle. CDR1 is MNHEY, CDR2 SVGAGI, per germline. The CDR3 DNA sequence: TGTGCCAGCAGCGCGGTTGGAGGGCTGGGGGAAAAACTGTTTTTT. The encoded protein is CASSAVGGLGEKLFF.

CDR3 in amino acids: CASSLAVAGARETQYF. The CDR3 DNA reads as TGTGCCAGCAGCTTGGCGGTAGCGGGAGCCCGAGAGACCCAGTACTTC. This chain joins TRBV5-4 and TRBJ2-5; 9 bases match TRBD2. V shed 0 bases, J shed 4 bases, and the junction held 7 bases outside the gene matches. Looked up from germline, CDR1 is SGHNT and CDR2 is YYREEE (reference sequence). The CDR3 is 16 residues long. Full variable domain (remainder filled in from reference TRBV5-4 and TRBJ2-5): ETGVTQSPTHLIKTRGQQVTLRCSSQSGHNTVSWYQQALGQGPQFIFQYYREEENGRGNFPPRFSGLQFPNYSSELNVNALELDDSALYLCASSLAVAGARETQYFGPGTRLLVL.

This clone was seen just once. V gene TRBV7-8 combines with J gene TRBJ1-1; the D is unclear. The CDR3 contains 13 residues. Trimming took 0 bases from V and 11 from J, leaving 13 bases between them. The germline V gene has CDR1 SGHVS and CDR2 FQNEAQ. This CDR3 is CASSLAEPVRAFF. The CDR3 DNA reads TGTGCCAGCAGCTTAGCGGAGCCGGTGAGGGCTTTCTTT.

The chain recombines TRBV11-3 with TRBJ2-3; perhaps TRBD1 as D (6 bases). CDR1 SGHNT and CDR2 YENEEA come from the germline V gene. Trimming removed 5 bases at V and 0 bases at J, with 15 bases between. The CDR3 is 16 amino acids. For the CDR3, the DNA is TGTGCCAGCAGCCCGAATGGACAGTTAAGCACAGATACGCAGTATTTT. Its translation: CASSPNGQLSTDTQYF.

DNA of the CDR3: TGTGCCAGTAGTCCCGAAACAGGGGCTCGTGGAAACACCATATATTTT. The encoded protein is CASSPETGARGNTIYF. The chain couples TRBV19 to TRBJ1-3, with 7 positions matching TRBD1. The germline V gene encodes CDR1 LNHDA and CDR2 SQIVND (reference sequence). Losses at the gene ends were 5 bases for V and 3 bases for J; bases not matched to a gene: 10. The CDR3 extends over 16 amino acids. Full variable domain (rest looked up from reference TRBV19 and TRBJ1-3): DGGITQSPKYLFRKEGQNVTLSCEQNLNHDAMYWYRQDPGQGLRLIYYSQIVNDFQKGDIAEGYSVSREKKESFPLTVTSAQKNPTAFYLCASSPETGARGNTIYFGEGSWLTVV.

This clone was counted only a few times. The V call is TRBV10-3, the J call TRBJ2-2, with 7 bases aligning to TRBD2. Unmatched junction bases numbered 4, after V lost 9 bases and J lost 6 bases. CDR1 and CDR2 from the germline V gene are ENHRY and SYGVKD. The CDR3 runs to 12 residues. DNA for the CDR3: TGTGCCATGGCAGCGGGACCCGGGGAGCTGTTTTTT. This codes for CAMAAGPGELFF.

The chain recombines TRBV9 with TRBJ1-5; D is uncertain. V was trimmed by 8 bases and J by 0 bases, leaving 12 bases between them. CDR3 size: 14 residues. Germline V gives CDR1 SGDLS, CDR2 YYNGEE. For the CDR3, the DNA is TGTGCCAGTTCAGGCGAAGGTAGCAATCAGCCCCAGCATTTT. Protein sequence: CASSGEGSNQPQHF.

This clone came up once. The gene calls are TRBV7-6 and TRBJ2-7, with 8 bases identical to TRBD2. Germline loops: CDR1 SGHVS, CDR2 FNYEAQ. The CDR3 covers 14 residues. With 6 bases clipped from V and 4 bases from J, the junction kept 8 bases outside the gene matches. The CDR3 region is CASSKGSGGYEQYF. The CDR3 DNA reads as TGTGCCAGCAGTAAGGGAAGCGGGGGATACGAGCAGTACTTC.

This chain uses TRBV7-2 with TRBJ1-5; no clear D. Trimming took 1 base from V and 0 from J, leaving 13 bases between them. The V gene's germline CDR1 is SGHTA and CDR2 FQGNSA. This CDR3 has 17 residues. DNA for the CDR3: TGTGCCAGCAGCTTAGTTCCCCAGACATATAGCAATCAGCCCCAGCATTTT. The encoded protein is CASSLVPQTYSNQPQHF.

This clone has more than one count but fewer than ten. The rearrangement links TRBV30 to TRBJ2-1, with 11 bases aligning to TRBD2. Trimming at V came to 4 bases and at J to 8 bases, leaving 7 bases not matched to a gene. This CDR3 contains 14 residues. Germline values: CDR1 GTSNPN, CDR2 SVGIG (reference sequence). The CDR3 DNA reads TGTGCCTGGAAAACTAGCGGGAGCCCCCATGAGCAGTTCTTC. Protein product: CAWKTSGSPHEQFF.

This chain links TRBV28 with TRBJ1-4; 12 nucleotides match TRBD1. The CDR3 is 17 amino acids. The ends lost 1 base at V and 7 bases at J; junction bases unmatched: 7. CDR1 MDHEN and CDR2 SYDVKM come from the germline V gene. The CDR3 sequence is CASSLYGTGGKGEKLFF. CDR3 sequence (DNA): TGTGCCAGCAGTTTATACGGGACAGGGGGCAAGGGTGAAAAACTGTTTTTT. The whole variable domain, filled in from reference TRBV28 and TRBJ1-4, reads DVKVTQSSRYLVKRTGEKVFLECVQDMDHENMFWYRQDPGLGLRLIYFSYDVKMKEKGDIPEGYSVSREKKERFSLILESASTNQTSMYLCASSLYGTGGKGEKLFFGSGTQLSVL.

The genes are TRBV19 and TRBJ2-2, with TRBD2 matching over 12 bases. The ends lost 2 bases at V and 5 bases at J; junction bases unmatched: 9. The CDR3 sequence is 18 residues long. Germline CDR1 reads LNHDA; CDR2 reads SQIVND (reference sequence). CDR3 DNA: TGTGCCAGTAGTATATGGGGGCCGACTAGCGGGGGAACCGGGGAGCTGTTTTTT. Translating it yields CASSIWGPTSGGTGELFF.

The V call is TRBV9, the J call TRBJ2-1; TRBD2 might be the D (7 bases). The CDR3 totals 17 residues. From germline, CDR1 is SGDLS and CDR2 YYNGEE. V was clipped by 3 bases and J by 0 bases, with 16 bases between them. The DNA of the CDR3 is TGTGCCAGCAGCGAAATAGGGGGAGGGAGCTCCTACAATGAGCAGTTCTTC. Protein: CASSEIGGGSSYNEQFF.

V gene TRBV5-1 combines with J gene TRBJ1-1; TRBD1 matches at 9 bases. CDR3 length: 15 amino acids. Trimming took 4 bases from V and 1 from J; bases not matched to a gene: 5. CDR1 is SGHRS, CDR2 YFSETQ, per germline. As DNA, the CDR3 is TGCGCCAGCAGCGCCCTGACAGGGGGGAACACTGAAGCTTTCTTT. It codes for CASSALTGGNTEAFF. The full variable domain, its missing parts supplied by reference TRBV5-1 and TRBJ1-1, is KAGVTQTPRYLIKTRGQQVTLSCSPISGHRSVSWYQQTPGQGLQFLFEYFSETQRNKGNFPGRFSGRQFSNSRSEMNVSTLELGDSALYLCASSALTGGNTEAFFGQGTRLTVV.

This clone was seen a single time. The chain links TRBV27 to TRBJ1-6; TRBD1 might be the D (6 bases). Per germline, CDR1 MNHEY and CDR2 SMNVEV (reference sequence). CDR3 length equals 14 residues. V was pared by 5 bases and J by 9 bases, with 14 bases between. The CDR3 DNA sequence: TGTGCCAGCAGTAATCGAGAGGGGGTTTCACCCCTCCACTTT. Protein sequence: CASSNREGVSPLHF.

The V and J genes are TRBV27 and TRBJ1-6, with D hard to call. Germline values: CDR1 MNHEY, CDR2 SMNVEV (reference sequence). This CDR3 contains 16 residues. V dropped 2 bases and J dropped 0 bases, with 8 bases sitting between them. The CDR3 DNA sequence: TGTGCCAGCAGTTTAAGAGGGAGCTCCTATAATTCACCCCTCCACTTT. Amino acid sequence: CASSLRGSSYNSPLHF.

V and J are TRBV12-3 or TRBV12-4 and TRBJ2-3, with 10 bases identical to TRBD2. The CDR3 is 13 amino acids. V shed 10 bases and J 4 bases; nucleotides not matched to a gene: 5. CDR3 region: CATTLAGADTQYF. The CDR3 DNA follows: TGTGCCACCACGCTAGCGGGAGCAGATACGCAGTATTTT.